A selection of T cell receptor beta chains follows, all from one sample in a study of cytomegalovirus exposure and HLA in healthy donors. Profiling relied on immunoSEQ multiplex PCR, and the TCRdb table lists in-frame clones only, not all of them. Its listing shows about 64,000 clones. Input material: PBMCs. Receptors originate from a woman aged 18-29 years in good health and CMV-seronegative. The CDR3 runs from the conserved cysteine through the conserved F or W. The D gene is left open where the match is weak.

V gene	D gene	J gene	CDR3 DNA	CDR3 protein
TRBV7-2	-	TRBJ1-1	TGTGCCAGCAGCGCCGGGCGGGCGGCCACTGAAGCTTTCTTT	CASSAGRAATEAFF
TRBV6-1	-	TRBJ1-3	TGTGCCAGCAGTGAAAACGTGGGGGCGAGTGGAAACACCATATATTTT	CASSENVGASGNTIYF
TRBV7-9	TRBD1	TRBJ1-2	TGTGCCAGCAGCTTAGCGCCGGGACAGCCAAACTATGGCTACACCTTC	CASSLAPGQPNYGYTF
TRBV7-7	-	TRBJ2-7	TGTGCTAGCAGCTTATATGAGGGAACCTCCTACGAGCAGTACTTC	CASSLYEGTSYEQYF
TRBV5-1	TRBD2	TRBJ2-3	TGCGCCAGCGGGACTAGGGGGGGAGATACGCAGTATTTT	CASGTRGGDTQYF
TRBV11-3	-	TRBJ1-1	TGTGCCAGCAGCTTTAAAGAGTCCACTGAAGCTTTCTTT	CASSFKESTEAFF
TRBV29-1	TRBD1	TRBJ1-1	TGCAGCGTTGAAGAAGCAGGGGGAATGAAAGCTTTCTTT	CSVEEAGGMKAFF
TRBV9	TRBD1	TRBJ1-2	TGTGCCAGCAGCGTAGCTCAGGGGGCTGCCTATGGCTACACCTTC	CASSVAQGAAYGYTF
TRBV6-5	-	TRBJ2-5	TGTGCCAGCAGACTCCGGGACACCAGCCACGGGACCCAGTACTTC	CASRLRDTSHGTQYF
TRBV14	-	TRBJ1-5	TGTGCCAGCAGCCATCACTGGAGGGATCAGCCCCAGCATTTT	CASSHHWRDQPQHF
TRBV29-1	-	TRBJ1-1	TGCAGCGTTGATTTGCGGGCGCGGAGAACTGAAGCTTTCTTT	CSVDLRARRTEAFF
TRBV5-1	TRBD1	TRBJ2-2	TGCGCCAGCAGCTTGGACAGGGGCACCGGGGAGCTGTTTTTT	CASSLDRGTGELFF